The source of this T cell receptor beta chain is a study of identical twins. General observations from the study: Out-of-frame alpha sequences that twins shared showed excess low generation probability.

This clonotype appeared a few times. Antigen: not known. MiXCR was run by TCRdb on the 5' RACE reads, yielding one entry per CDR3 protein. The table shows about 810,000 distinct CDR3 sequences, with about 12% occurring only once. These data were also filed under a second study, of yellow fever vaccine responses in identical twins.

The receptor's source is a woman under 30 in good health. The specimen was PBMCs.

CDR3 in amino acids: CASSLRGPRASGSGYEQYF. The CDR3 DNA reads as TGTGCCAGCAGCTTAAGGGGCCCCCGGGCTAGCGGGAGTGGGTACGAGCAGTACTTC. The chain employs TRBV7-8 and TRBJ2-7; 10 bases fit TRBD2. This CDR3 is 19 amino acids long. J lost 4 bases, V lost 2 bases, and 17 bases had no gene match. Germline lookup yields CDR1 SGHVS and CDR2 FQNEAQ.